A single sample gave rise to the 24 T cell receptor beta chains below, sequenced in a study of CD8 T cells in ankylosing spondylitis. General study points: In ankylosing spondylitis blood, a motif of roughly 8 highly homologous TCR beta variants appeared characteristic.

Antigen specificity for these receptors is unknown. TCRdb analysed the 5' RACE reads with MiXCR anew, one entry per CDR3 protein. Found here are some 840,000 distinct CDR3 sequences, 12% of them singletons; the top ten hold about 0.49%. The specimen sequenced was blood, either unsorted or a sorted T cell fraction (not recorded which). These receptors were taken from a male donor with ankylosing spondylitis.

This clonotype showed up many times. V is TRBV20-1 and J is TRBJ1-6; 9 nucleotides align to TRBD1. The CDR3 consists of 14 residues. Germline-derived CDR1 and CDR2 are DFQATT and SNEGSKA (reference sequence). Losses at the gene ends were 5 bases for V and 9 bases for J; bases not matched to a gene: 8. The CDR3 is CSAATGTGSSPLHF. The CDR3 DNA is TGCAGTGCTGCCACCGGGACAGGGAGTTCACCCCTCCACTTT.

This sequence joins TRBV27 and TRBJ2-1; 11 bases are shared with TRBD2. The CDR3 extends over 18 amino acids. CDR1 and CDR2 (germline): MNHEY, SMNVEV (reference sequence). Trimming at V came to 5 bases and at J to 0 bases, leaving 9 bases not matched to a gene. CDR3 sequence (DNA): TGTGCCAGCAGTGTACGTAGCGGGAGGGCCCTCTCCTACAATGAGCAGTTCTTC. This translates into CASSVRSGRALSYNEQFF.

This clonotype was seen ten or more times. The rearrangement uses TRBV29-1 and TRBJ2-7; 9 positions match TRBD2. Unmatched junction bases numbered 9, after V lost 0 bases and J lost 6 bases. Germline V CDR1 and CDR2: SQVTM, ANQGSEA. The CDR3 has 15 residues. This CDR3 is CSVEDRGLASGEQYF. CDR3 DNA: TGCAGCGTTGAAGATCGGGGACTAGCTTCAGGCGAGCAGTACTTC.

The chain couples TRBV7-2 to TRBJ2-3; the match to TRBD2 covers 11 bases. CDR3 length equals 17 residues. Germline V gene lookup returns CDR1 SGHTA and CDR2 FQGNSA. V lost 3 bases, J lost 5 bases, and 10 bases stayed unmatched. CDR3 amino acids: CASSLGLAGGQGDTQYF. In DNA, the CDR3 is TGTGCCAGCAGCTTGGGGCTAGCGGGGGGCCAGGGAGATACGCAGTATTTT.

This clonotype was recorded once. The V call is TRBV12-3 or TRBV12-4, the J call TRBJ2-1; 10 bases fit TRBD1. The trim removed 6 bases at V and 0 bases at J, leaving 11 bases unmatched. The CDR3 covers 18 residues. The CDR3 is CASSLYSWDRGSYNEQFF. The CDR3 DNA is TGTGCCAGCAGCCTTTATTCCTGGGACAGGGGCTCCTACAATGAGCAGTTCTTC.

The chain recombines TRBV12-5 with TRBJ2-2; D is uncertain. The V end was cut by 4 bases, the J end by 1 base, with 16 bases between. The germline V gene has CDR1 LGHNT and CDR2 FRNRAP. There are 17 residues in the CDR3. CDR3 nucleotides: TGTGCTAGTGGTTCACCGATGGGGAATAGGAACACCGGGGAGCTGTTTTTT. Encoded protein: CASGSPMGNRNTGELFF.

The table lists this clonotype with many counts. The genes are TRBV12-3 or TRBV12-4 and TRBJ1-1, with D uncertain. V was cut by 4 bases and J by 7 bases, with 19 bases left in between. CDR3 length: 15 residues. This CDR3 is CASSSPHVSSGEAFF. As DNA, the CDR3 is TGTGCCAGCAGTTCCCCCCACGTAAGTTCGGGTGAAGCTTTCTTT.

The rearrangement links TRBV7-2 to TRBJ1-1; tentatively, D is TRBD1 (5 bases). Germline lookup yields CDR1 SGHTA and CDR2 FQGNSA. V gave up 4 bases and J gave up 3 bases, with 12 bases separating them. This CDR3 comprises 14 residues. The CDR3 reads CASSSRAGDTEAFF. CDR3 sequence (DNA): TGTGCCAGCAGCTCCAGGGCTGGGGACACTGAAGCTTTCTTT.

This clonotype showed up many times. CDR3 nucleotide sequence: TGTGCCAGCAGCGCCCGCGAGAGTAATGAAAAACTGTTTTTT. Protein sequence: CASSARESNEKLFF. This chain joins TRBV7-9 and TRBJ1-4; D not resolved. Germline V gene sequence: CDR1 SEHNR, CDR2 FQNEAQ (reference sequence). The V end was cut by 5 bases, the J end by 4 bases, with 11 bases between. The CDR3 has 14 residues. Drawing the rest from reference TRBV7-9 and TRBJ1-4, the complete variable domain is DTGVSQNPRHKITKRGQNVTFRCDPISEHNRLYWYRQTLGQGPEFLTYFQNEAQLEKSRLLSDRFSAERPKGSFSTLEIQRTEQGDSAMYLCASSARESNEKLFFGSGTQLSVL.

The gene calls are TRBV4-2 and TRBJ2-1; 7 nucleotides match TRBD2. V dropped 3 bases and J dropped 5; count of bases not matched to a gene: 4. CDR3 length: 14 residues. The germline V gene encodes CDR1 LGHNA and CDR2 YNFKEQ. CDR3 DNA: TGTGCCAGCAGCCAGCGGGGGACCCACAATGAGCAGTTCTTC. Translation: CASSQRGTHNEQFF.

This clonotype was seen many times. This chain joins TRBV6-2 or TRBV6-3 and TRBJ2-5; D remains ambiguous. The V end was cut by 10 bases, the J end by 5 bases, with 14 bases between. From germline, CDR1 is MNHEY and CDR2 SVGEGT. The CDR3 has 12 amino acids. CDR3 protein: CATSDFAETQYF. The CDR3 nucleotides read TGTGCCACTTCCGACTTTGCGGAGACCCAGTACTTC.

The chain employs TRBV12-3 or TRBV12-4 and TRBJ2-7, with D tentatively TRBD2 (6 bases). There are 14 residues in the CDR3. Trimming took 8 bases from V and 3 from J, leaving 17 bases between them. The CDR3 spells CASRHRTGDYEQYF. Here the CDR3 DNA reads TGTGCCAGCCGACATAGGACGGGGGACTACGAGCAGTACTTC.

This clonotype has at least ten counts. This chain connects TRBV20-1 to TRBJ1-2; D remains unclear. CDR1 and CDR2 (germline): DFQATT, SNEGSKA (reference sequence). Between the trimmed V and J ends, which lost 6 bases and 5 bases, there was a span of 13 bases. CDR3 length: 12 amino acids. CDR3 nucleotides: TGCAGTGCCCACCGGACTTCATATGGCTACACCTTC. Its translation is CSAHRTSYGYTF.

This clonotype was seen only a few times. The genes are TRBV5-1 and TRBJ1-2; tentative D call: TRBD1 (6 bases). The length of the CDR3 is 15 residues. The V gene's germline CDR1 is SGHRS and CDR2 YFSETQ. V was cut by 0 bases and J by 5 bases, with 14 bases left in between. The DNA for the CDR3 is TGCGCCAGCAGCTTGGTACGGGGGCCAGGGTATGGCTACACCTTC. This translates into CASSLVRGPGYGYTF.

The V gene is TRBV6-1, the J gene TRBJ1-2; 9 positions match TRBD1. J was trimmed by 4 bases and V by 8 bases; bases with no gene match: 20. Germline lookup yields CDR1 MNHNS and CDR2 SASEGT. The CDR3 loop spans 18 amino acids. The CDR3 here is CASFPTPGTGIASYGYTF. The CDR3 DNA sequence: TGTGCCAGCTTCCCTACCCCCGGGACAGGGATTGCTAGCTATGGCTACACCTTC.

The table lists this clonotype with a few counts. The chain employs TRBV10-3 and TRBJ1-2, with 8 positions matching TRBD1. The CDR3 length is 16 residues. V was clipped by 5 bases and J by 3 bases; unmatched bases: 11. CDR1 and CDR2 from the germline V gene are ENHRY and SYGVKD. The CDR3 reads CAISTHRDRFHYGYTF. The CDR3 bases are TGTGCCATCAGTACGCACCGGGACAGGTTTCACTATGGCTACACCTTC.

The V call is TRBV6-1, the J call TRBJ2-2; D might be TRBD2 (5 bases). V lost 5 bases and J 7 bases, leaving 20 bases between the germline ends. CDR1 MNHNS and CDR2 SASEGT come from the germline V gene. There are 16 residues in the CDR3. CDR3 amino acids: CASSLVPGISLGELFF. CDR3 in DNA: TGTGCCAGCAGTCTAGTGCCCGGGATCTCGCTCGGGGAGCTGTTTTTT.

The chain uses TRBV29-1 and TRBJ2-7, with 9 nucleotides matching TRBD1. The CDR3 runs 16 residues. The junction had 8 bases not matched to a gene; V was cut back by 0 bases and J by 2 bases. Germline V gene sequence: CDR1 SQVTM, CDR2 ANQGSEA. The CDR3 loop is CSVEDQGTGRAYEQYF. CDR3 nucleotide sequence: TGCAGCGTTGAAGATCAGGGGACAGGGCGAGCCTACGAGCAGTACTTC.

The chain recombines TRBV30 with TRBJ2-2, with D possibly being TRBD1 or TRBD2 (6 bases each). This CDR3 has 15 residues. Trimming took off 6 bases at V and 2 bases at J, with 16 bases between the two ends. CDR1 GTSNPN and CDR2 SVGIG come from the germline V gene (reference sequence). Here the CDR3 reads CACIRGGGNTGELFF. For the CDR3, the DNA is TGTGCCTGTATCCGAGGGGGAGGTAACACCGGGGAGCTGTTTTTT. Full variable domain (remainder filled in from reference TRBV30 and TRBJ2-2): SQTIHQWPATLVQPVGSPLSLECTVEGTSNPNLYWYRQAAGRGLQLLFYSVGIGQISSEVPQNLSASRPQDRQFILSSKKLLLSDSGFYLCACIRGGGNTGELFFGEGSRLTVL.

CDR3 coding DNA: TGTGCCAGCAGCTTAGGCCCCCGGGGGGGGGCGGGTGAAGCTTTCTTT. The encoded protein is CASSLGPRGGAGEAFF. The gene calls are TRBV7-2 and TRBJ1-1, with a tentative D call TRBD1 (6 bases). The CDR3 consists of 16 residues. The V and J ends lost 1 base and 7 bases respectively, with 19 bases between them. Germline CDR1 reads SGHTA; CDR2 reads FQGNSA.

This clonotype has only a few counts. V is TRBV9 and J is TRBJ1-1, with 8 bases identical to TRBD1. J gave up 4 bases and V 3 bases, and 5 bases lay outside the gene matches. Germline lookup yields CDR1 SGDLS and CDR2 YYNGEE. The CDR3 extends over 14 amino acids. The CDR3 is CASSATGDITEAFF. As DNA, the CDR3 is TGTGCCAGCAGCGCGACAGGGGATATCACTGAAGCTTTCTTT.

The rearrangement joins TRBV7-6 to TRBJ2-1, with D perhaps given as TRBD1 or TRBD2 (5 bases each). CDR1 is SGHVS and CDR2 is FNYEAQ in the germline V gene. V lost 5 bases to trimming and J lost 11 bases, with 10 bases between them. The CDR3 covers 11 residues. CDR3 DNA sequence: TGTGCCAGCAGCGACGGGGCCAAGCAGTTCTTC. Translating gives CASSDGAKQFF.

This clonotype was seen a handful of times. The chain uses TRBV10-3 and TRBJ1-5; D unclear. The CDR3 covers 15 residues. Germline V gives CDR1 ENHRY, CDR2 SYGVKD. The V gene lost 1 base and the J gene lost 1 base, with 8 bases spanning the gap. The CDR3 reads CAISEFRESNQPQHF. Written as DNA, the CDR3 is TGTGCCATCAGTGAGTTTAGGGAAAGCAATCAGCCCCAGCATTTT.

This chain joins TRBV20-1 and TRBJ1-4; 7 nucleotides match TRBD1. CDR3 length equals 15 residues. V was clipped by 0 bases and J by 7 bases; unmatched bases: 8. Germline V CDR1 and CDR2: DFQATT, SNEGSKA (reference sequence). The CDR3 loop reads CSARDPGTEGEKLFF. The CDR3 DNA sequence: TGCAGTGCTAGAGATCCAGGGACAGAAGGTGAAAAACTGTTTTTT.